This TCR beta chain was sequenced in a study of blood T cell repertoires in COVID-19. For the study at large: Specimens from acute and convalescent COVID-19 originated in the United States, Italy and Spain. T cells, B-cell-depleted T cells, or PBMCs provided the cDNA or gDNA that served as material.

The CDR3 is 15 residues long. CDR1 SGHRS and CDR2 YFSETQ come from the germline V gene. Germline trimming cut 2 bases from V and 6 bases from J; bases unmatched to any gene: 6. Cohorts were assigned according to the clinical history that participants reported. Original handling: Estimated nucleated cell counts came from reference gene primer amplification. TCRdb's table, derived via immunoSEQ multiplex PCR, lists solely in-frame clones and lacks some. D and trimming were read from the DNA, whereas the V and J calls and clone size are those reported in that table. In the table there are about 250,000 clones, around 85% of which are singletons.

Material for sequencing was PBMCs or T cells enriched from blood (not recorded which). The V gene is TRBV5-1, the J gene TRBJ2-1, with TRBD2 matching 9 bases. The receptor was derived from a woman aged 50 to 65 with acute COVID-19. For the CDR3, the DNA is TGCGCCAGCAGCTTATCGCGGGGGGGCCGCAATGAGCAGTTCTTC. Residues: CASSLSRGGRNEQFF. Complete variable domain (other parts from reference TRBV5-1 and TRBJ2-1): KAGVTQTPRYLIKTRGQQVTLSCSPISGHRSVSWYQQTPGQGLQFLFEYFSETQRNKGNFPGRFSGRQFSNSRSEMNVSTLELGDSALYLCASSLSRGGRNEQFFGPGTRLTVL.